This T cell receptor beta chain was observed in a study of cytomegalovirus exposure and HLA in healthy donors. This CDR3 region has 13 residues. CDR1 is SGHRS, CDR2 YFSETQ, per germline. Between the trimmed V and J ends, which lost 4 bases and 4 bases, there was a span of 11 bases. Researchers ran the PCR with 60 Vbeta and 13 Jbeta primers. Repertoires were generated with immunoSEQ multiplex PCR, while TCRdb's copy carries only in-frame clones and drops some. The sample includes 150,000 to 200,000 clones, about three quarters of them seen just once. Sequenced: PBMCs. This sequence joins TRBV5-1 and TRBJ2-5, with a possible D match to TRBD2 (6 bases). The receptor was derived from a woman between 50 and 59 years old in good health and CMV-seropositive. The chain's CDR3 is CASSQRAGETQYF. CDR3 DNA sequence: TGCGCCAGCAGCCAGCGGGCAGGAGAGACCCAGTACTTC.